This T cell receptor (beta chain) emerged from a study of CD8+CD57+ T cells in acquired aplastic anemia. TCR beta VDJ and CDR3 profiles were obtained from a genomic DNA template. TCRdb used MiXCR to reprocess the reads, holding one entry per CDR3 protein. The sample carries about 160,000 distinct CDR3 sequences, just under 45% recorded once. This clonotype was detected many times. This may stem from a read error, because a much larger clone lies one nucleotide away. The sequencing sample was made of sorted CD4+, CD8+, or CD8+CD57+ T cells (not recorded which) from PBMCs. This sequence was found in a human donor in good health.

In nucleotides, the CDR3 is TGTGCCAGCAGCTCCTTCTACGAGCAGTACTTC. It codes for CASSSFYEQYF. The rearrangement joins TRBV27 to TRBJ2-7; D remains unclear. Trimming pared 6 bases from V and 3 bases from J, leaving 6 bases between. This CDR3 is built from 11 residues. In germline, CDR1 is MNHEY, CDR2 SMNVEV (reference sequence).